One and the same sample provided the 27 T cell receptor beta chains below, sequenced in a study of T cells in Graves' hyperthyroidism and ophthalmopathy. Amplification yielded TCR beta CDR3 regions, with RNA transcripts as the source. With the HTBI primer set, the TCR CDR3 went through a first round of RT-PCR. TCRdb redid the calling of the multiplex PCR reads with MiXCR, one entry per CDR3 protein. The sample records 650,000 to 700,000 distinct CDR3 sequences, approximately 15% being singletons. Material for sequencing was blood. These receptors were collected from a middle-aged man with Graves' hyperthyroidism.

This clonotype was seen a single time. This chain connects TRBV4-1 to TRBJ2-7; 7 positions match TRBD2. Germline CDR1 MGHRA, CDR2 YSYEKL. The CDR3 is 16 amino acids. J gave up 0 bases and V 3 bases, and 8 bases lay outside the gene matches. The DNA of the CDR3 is TGCGCCAGCAGCCACTTCTTGGAGCGGGACTCCTACGAGCAGTACTTC. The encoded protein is CASSHFLERDSYEQYF.

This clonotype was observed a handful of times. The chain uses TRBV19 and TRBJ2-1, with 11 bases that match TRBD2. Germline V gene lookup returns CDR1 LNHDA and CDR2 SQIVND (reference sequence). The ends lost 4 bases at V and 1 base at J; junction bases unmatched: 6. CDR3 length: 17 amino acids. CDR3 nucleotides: TGTGCCAGTAGTAGTTCTAGCGGGAGGAGTTCCTACAATGAGCAGTTCTTC. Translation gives CASSSSSGRSSYNEQFF.

CDR3 in amino acids: CASSPGTGASTEAFF. In nucleotides, the CDR3 is TGTGCCAGCAGCCCAGGGACAGGGGCTAGCACTGAAGCTTTCTTT. The V and J genes are TRBV7-3 and TRBJ1-1; 10 bases are shared with TRBD1. J lost 4 bases, V lost 5 bases, and 7 bases had no gene match. In germline, CDR1 is SGHTA, CDR2 FQGTGA. This CDR3 is 15 amino acids long.

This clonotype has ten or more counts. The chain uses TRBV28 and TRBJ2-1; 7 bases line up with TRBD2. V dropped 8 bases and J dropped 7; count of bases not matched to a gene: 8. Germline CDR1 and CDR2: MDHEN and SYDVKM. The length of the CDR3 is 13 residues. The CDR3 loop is CASHSGLGNEQFF. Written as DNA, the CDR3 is TGTGCCAGCCATAGCGGACTAGGGAATGAGCAGTTCTTC. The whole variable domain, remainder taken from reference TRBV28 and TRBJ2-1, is DVKVTQSSRYLVKRTGEKVFLECVQDMDHENMFWYRQDPGLGLRLIYFSYDVKMKEKGDIPEGYSVSREKKERFSLILESASTNQTSMYLCASHSGLGNEQFFGPGTRLTVL.

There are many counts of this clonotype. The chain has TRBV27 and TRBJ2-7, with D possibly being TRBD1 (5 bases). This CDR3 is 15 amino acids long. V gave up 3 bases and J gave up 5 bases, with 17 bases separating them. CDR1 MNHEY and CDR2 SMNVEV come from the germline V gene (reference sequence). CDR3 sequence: CASSFVGAVWDEQYF. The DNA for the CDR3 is TGTGCCAGCAGTTTTGTTGGGGCAGTCTGGGACGAGCAGTACTTC.

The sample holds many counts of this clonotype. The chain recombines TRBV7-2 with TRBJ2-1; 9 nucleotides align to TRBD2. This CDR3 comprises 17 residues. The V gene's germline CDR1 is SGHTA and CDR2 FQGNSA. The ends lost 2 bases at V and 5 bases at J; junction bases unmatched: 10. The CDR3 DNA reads TGTGCCAGCAGCTTACTTTACGGACTAGCGCCAGACAATGAGCAGTTCTTC. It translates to CASSLLYGLAPDNEQFF.

CDR3 nucleotide sequence: TGTGCCAGCAGTTTGAGGACAGGGGGGACAGAGACCCAGTACTTC. Its translation: CASSLRTGGTETQYF. The V and J genes are TRBV2 and TRBJ2-5; 10 positions match TRBD1. Unmatched junction bases numbered 7, after V lost 5 bases and J lost 4 bases. CDR3 length equals 15 residues. Per the germline V gene, CDR1 is SNHLY and CDR2 is FYNNEI.

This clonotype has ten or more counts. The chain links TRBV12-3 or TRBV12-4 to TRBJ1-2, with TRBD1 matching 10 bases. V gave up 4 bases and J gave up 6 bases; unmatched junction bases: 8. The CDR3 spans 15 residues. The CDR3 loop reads CASSSSDRGRDGYTF. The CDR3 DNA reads TGTGCCAGCAGTTCCTCCGACAGGGGGCGGGATGGCTACACCTTC.

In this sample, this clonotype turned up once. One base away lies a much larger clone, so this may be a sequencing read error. The CDR3 here is CAIGPRGANTEAFF. In DNA form, the CDR3 reads TGTGCCATCGGACCTCGGGGCGCGAACACTGAAGCTTTCTTT. The chain is built from TRBV7-9 and TRBJ1-1; maybe TRBD1 (5 bases). Germline lookup yields CDR1 SEHNR and CDR2 FQNEAQ (reference sequence). The V end was cut by 10 bases, the J end by 1 base, with 16 bases between. The CDR3 covers 14 residues.

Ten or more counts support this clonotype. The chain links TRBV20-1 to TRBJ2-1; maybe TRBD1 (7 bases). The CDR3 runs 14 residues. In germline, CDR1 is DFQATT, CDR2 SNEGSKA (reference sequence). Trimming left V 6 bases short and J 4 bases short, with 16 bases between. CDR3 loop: CSANRGGHYNEQFF. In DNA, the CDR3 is TGCAGTGCAAACAGGGGAGGACATTACAATGAGCAGTTCTTC.

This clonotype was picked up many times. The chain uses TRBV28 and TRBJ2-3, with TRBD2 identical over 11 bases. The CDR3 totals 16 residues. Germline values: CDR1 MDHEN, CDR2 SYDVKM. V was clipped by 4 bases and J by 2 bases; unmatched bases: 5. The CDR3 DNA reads TGTGCCAGCAGTTCTAAGACTAGCGGGACCACAGATACGCAGTATTTT. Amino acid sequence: CASSSKTSGTTDTQYF.

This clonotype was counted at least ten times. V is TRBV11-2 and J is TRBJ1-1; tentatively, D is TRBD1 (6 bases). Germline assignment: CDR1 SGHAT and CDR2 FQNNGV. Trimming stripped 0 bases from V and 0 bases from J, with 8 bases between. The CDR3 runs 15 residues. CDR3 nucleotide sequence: TGTGCCAGCAGCTTAGAAAGGACAGTGAACACTGAAGCTTTCTTT. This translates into CASSLERTVNTEAFF.

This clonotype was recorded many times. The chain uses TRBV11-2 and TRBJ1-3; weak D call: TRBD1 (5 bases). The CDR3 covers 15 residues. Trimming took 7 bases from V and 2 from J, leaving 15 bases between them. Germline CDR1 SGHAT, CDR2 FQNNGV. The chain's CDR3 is CASNHRDRTGNTIYF. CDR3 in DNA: TGTGCCAGCAACCATCGGGACCGTACTGGAAACACCATATATTTT.

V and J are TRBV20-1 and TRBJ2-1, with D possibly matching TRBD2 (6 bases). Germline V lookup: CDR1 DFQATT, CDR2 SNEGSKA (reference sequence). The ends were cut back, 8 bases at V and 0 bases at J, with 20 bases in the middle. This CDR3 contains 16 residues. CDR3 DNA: TGCAGTCTCGATAAACCGGGAGCTCTCTCCTACAATGAGCAGTTCTTC. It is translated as CSLDKPGALSYNEQFF.

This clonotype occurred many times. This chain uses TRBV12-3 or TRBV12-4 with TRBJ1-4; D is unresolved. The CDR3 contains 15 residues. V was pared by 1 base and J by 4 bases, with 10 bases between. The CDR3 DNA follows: TGTGCCAGCAGTTTAGATGGGCTAATTAATGAAAAACTGTTTTTT. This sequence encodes CASSLDGLINEKLFF.

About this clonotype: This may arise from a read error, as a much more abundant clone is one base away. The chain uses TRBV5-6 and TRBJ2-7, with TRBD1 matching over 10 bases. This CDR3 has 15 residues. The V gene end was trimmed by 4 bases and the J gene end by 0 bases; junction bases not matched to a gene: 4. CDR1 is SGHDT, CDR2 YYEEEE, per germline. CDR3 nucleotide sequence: TGTGCCAGCAGCGAAGGGACAGGGGTCTCCTACGAGCAGTACTTC. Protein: CASSEGTGVSYEQYF.

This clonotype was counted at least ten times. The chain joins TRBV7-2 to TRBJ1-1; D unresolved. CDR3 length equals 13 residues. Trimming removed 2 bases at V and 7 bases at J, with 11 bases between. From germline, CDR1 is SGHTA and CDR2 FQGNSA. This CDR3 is CASSLLGLGEAFF. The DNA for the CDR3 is TGTGCCAGCAGCTTACTCGGGTTGGGTGAAGCTTTCTTT. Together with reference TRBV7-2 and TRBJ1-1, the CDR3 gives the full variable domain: GAGVSQSPSNKVTEKGKDVELRCDPISGHTALYWYRQSLGQGLEFLIYFQGNSAPDKSGLPSDRFSAERTGGSVSTLTIQRTQQEDSAVYLCASSLLGLGEAFFGQGTRLTVV.

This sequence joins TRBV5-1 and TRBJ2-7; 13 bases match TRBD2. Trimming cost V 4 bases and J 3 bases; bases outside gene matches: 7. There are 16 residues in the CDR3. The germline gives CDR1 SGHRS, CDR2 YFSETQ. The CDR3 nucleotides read TGCGCCAGCAGCCCCCGGACTAGCGGGAGCGACTACGAGCAGTACTTC. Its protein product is CASSPRTSGSDYEQYF. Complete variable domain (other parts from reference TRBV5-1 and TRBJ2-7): KAGVTQTPRYLIKTRGQQVTLSCSPISGHRSVSWYQQTPGQGLQFLFEYFSETQRNKGNFPGRFSGRQFSNSRSEMNVSTLELGDSALYLCASSPRTSGSDYEQYFGPGTRLTVT.

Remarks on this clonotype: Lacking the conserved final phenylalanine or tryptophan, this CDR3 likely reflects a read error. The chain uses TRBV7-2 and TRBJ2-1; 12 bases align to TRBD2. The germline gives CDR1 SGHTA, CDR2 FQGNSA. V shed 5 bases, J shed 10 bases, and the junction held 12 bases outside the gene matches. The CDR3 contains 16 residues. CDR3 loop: CASSPVPSGRADEQFL. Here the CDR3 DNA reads TGTGCCAGCAGCCCGGTCCCTAGCGGGAGGGCCGACGAGCAGTTCTTG.

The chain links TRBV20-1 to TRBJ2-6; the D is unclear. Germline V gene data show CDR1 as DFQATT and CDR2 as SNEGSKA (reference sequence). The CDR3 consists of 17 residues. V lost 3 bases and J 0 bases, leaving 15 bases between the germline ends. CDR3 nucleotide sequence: TGCAGTGCTAGGAGTGACAAAACCTTCTCTGGGGCCAACGTCCTGACTTTC. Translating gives CSARSDKTFSGANVLTF.

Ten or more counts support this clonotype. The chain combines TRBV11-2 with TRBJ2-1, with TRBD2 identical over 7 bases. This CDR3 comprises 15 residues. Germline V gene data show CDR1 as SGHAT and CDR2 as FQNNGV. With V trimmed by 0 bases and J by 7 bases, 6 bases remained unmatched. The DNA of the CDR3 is TGTGCCAGCAGCTTAGATGGGCGGGAGCATAATGAGCAGTTCTTC. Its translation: CASSLDGREHNEQFF.

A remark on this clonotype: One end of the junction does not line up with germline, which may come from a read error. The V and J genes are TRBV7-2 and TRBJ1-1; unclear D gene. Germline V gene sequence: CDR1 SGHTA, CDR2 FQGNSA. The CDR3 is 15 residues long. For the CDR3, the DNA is TGCGCCAGCAGCCAAGATGGGAGTCGGTACACTGAAGCTTTCTTT. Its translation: CASSQDGSRYTEAFF. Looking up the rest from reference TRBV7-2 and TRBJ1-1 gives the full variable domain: GAGVSQSPSNKVTEKGKDVELRCDPISGHTALYWYRQSLGQGLEFLIYFQGNSAPDKSGLPSDRFSAERTGGSVSTLTIQRTQQEDSAVYLCASSQDGSRYTEAFFGQGTRLTVV.

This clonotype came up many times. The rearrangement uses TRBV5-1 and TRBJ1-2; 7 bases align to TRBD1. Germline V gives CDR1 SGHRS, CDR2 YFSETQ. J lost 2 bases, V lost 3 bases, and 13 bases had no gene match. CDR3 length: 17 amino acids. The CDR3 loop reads CASSSGTEIGVNYGYTF. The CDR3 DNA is TGCGCCAGCAGCTCGGGGACAGAGATTGGAGTAAACTATGGCTACACCTTC.

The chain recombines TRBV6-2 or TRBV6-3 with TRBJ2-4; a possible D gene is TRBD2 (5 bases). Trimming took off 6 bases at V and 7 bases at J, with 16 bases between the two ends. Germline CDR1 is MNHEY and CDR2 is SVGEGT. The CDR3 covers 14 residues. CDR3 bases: TGTGCCAGCAGGGATTTGGGGAGAGGGAACATTCAGTACTTC. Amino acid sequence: CASRDLGRGNIQYF.

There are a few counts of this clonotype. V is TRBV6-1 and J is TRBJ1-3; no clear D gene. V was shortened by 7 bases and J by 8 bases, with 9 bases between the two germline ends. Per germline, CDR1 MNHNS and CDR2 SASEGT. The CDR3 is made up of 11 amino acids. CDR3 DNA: TGTGCCAGCAAAATGGAATACACCATATATTTT. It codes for CASKMEYTIYF.

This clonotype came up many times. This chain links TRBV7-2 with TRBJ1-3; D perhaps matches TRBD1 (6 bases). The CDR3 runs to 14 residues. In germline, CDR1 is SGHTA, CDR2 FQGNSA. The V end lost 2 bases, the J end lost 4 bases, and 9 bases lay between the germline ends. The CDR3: CASSLPGAGNTIYF. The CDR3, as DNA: TGTGCCAGCAGCTTACCGGGGGCAGGAAACACCATATATTTT.

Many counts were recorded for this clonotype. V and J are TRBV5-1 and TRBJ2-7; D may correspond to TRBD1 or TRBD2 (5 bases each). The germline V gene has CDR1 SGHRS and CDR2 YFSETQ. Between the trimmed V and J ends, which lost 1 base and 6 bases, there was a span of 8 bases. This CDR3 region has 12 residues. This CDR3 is CASSLSRGEQYF. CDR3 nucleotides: TGCGCCAGCAGCTTGTCGAGGGGCGAGCAGTACTTC.